The 14 T cell receptor beta chains presented below share a single source sample, sequenced in a study of OX40 agonist ivuxolimab in advanced cancers. TCRdb keeps only in-frame clones here, not all; method: immunoSEQ multiplex PCR. The sample has fewer than 60,000 clones, approximately 82% seen once; the top ten hold less than 4.5%. The sample in question was CD4+ or CD8+ T cells sorted from blood, obtained in a trial of the OX40 agonist ivuxolimab. These receptors came from an adult with an advanced solid tumor such as melanoma, head and neck, liver or kidney cancer.

This chain's CDR3 is CASSVEVNYGYTF. CDR3 bases: TGTGCCAGCAGCGTGGAGGTTAACTATGGCTACACCTTC. V gene TRBV9 combines with J gene TRBJ1-2, with D unresolved. V shed 2 bases and J shed 1 base, with 6 bases lying between them. The CDR3 runs 13 residues. Germline CDR1 SGDLS, CDR2 YYNGEE.

This chain links TRBV6-5 with TRBJ1-5, with a possible D match to TRBD1 (6 bases). Germline V lookup: CDR1 MNHEY, CDR2 SVGAGI. V gave up 7 bases and J gave up 1 base, with 11 bases separating them. There are 14 residues in the CDR3. The CDR3 loop is CASTVGASNQPQHF. In DNA form, the CDR3 reads TGTGCCAGCACCGTGGGGGCCAGCAATCAGCCCCAGCATTTT.

V and J are TRBV9 and TRBJ1-1; no reliable D call. Germline V gene sequence: CDR1 SGDLS, CDR2 YYNGEE. The CDR3 has 14 residues. Deletions cut 0 bases from V and 1 base from J, with 7 bases between. In DNA, the CDR3 is TGTGCCAGCAGCGTAGGGTGGGGGAACACTGAAGCTTTCTTT. Amino acid sequence: CASSVGWGNTEAFF.

The genes are TRBV7-2 and TRBJ1-6; D call uncertain. V lost 5 bases and J 12 bases, leaving 11 bases between the germline ends. Germline V gene sequence: CDR1 SGHTA, CDR2 FQGNSA. The CDR3 sequence is 12 residues long. In nucleotides, the CDR3 is TGTGCCAGCAGCCCCCGTTATCTACCCCTCCACTTT. Amino acids: CASSPRYLPLHF.

The chain recombines TRBV15 with TRBJ2-7; D gene uncertain. The CDR3 covers 16 residues. The germline V gene has CDR1 LNHNV and CDR2 YYDKDF (reference sequence). The V end was cut by 0 bases, the J end by 3 bases, with 15 bases between. The CDR3 protein is CATSRDNVGFFYEQYF. The CDR3 DNA is TGTGCCACCAGCAGAGATAATGTGGGGTTCTTCTACGAGCAGTACTTC.

The chain recombines TRBV1 with TRBJ1-2. TRBV1 is marked as a pseudogene. There are 14 residues in the CDR3. DNA for the CDR3: TGCACCAGCAGCCCCGGGGGAGGGACGACCGGCTACACCTTC. Translation: CTSSPGGGTTGYTF.

The chain couples TRBV4-1 to TRBJ1-2; 10 bases map to TRBD1. From germline, CDR1 is MGHRA and CDR2 YSYEKL. J gave up 8 bases and V 4 bases, and 10 bases lay outside the gene matches. CDR3 size: 15 residues. The CDR3 nucleotides read TGCGCCAGCAGCCGCGCAAGACAGGGGGCACCGGGCTACACCTTC. Amino acids: CASSRARQGAPGYTF.

V gene TRBV5-5 combines with J gene TRBJ1-1; 8 bases are shared with TRBD1. The CDR3 consists of 15 residues. Losses at the gene ends were 3 bases for V and 1 base for J; bases not matched to a gene: 5. Per germline, CDR1 SGHKS and CDR2 YYEKEE (reference sequence). CDR3 in DNA: TGTGCCAGCAGCTCCAGGACAGGGCGGAACACTGAAGCTTTCTTT. It codes for CASSSRTGRNTEAFF. Together with reference TRBV5-5 and TRBJ1-1, the CDR3 gives the full variable domain: DAGVTQSPTHLIKTRGQQVTLRCSPISGHKSVSWYQQVLGQGPQFIFQYYEKEERGRGNFPDRFSARQFPNYSSELNVNALLLGDSALYLCASSSRTGRNTEAFFGQGTRLTVV.

This chain uses TRBV5-1 with TRBJ2-3; TRBD2 agrees at 7 bases. With V trimmed by 1 base and J by 2 bases, 10 bases remained unmatched. CDR3 length: 17 residues. Germline V lookup: CDR1 SGHRS, CDR2 YFSETQ. CDR3 in amino acids: CASSLFVSGTNTDTQYF. Written as DNA, the CDR3 is TGCGCCAGCAGCTTGTTCGTAAGCGGGACGAACACAGATACGCAGTATTTT. Variable domain in full (rest from reference TRBV5-1 and TRBJ2-3): KAGVTQTPRYLIKTRGQQVTLSCSPISGHRSVSWYQQTPGQGLQFLFEYFSETQRNKGNFPGRFSGRQFSNSRSEMNVSTLELGDSALYLCASSLFVSGTNTDTQYFGPGTRLTVL.

This sequence joins TRBV11-3 and TRBJ2-2; 13 nucleotides agree with TRBD2. V was pared by 0 bases and J by 6 bases, with 7 bases of the junction left unmatched. The V gene's germline CDR1 is SGHNT and CDR2 YENEEA. The CDR3 has 18 residues. The CDR3: CASSLEGGTSGRAGELFF. The CDR3 bases are TGTGCCAGCAGCTTAGAAGGAGGAACTAGCGGGAGGGCCGGGGAGCTGTTTTTT.

The chain carries TRBV19 and TRBJ1-3; D ambiguous. Between the trimmed V and J ends, which lost 3 bases and 0 bases, there was a span of 12 bases. Per germline, CDR1 LNHDA and CDR2 SQIVND (reference sequence). This CDR3 has 16 amino acids. CDR3 loop: CASSISVRPSGNTIYF. In nucleotides, the CDR3 is TGTGCCAGTAGTATCTCAGTTCGGCCCTCTGGAAACACCATATATTTT.

The chain has TRBV19 and TRBJ2-7, with D tentatively TRBD1 (6 bases). V lost 1 base and J 2 bases, leaving 12 bases between the germline ends. Per the germline V gene, CDR1 is LNHDA and CDR2 is SQIVND (reference sequence). This CDR3 comprises 15 residues. In nucleotides, the CDR3 is TGTGCCAGTAGTATAGGCTCAGACAGGACCTACGAGCAGTACTTC. Residues: CASSIGSDRTYEQYF.

The genes are TRBV5-1 and TRBJ1-1; the D is unclear. V lost 1 base and J lost 9, with 16 bases in between. Germline assignment: CDR1 SGHRS and CDR2 YFSETQ. This CDR3 is 14 amino acids long. The CDR3 bases are TGCGCCAGCAGCTTGTACGAGGACGGGATAAAAGCTTTCTTT. As protein: CASSLYEDGIKAFF.

V and J are TRBV6-1 and TRBJ2-5; 7 positions match TRBD2. With V trimmed by 8 bases and J by 5 bases, 14 bases remained unmatched. Germline CDR1 reads MNHNS; CDR2 reads SASEGT. The CDR3 is 15 residues long. Here the CDR3 reads CASLTPSGGVETQYF. The DNA for the CDR3 is TGTGCCAGCCTCACACCTAGCGGAGGGGTCGAGACCCAGTACTTC.